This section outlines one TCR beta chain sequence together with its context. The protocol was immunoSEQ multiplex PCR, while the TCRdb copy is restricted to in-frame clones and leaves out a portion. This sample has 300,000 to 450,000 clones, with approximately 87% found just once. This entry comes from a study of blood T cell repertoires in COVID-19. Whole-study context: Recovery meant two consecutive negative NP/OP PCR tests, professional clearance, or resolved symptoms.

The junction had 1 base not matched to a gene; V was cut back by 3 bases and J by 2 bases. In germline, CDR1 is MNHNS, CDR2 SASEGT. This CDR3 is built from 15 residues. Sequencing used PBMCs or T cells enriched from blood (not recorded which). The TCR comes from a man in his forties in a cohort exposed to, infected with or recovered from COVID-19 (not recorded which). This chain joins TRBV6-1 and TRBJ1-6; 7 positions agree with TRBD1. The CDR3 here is CASSDGTAYNSPLHF. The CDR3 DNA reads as TGTGCCAGCAGTGACGGGACAGCCTATAATTCACCCCTCCACTTT.